Presented here are 12 T cell receptor beta chains from one specimen sequenced in a study of T cells in women clearing cervical HPV infection. Assay: immunoSEQ multiplex PCR; the TCRdb copy retains only in-frame clones and omits some. In total, the table holds approximately 16,000 clones. The sequenced material came from blood buffy coat. The source is a woman aged 18 to 69 with a cervical HPV16 infection that either progressed to CIN3+ or cleared (not recorded which).

Concerning this clone itself: The CDR3 end lies 3 residues beyond the end of the read and is filled in from the germline J gene. Additional DNA sequences in this sample encode the identical CDR3. The chain carries TRBV7-9 and TRBJ2-3; 8 positions agree with TRBD1. V shed 5 bases and J 4 bases; nucleotides not matched to a gene: 8. Germline V gene lookup returns CDR1 SEHNR and CDR2 FQNEAQ (reference sequence). The CDR3 is 15 amino acids. The covered CDR3 bases are TGTGCCAGCAGCCCAGACAGGGGATGGGCAGATACG. Encoded protein: CASSPDRGWADT. The full CDR3 sequence reads CASSPDRGWADTQYF.

Details on this clone: The CDR3 end lies 3 residues beyond the end of the read and is filled in from the germline J gene. This chain links TRBV2 with TRBJ2-2; D unresolved. The germline V and J ends were trimmed by 6 bases and 2 bases, with 10 bases remaining between them. Germline CDR1 SNHLY, CDR2 FYNNEI. This CDR3 spans 14 amino acids. Incomplete CDR3 DNA: TGTGCCAGCAGACCGGGTCCTAACACCGGGGAG. This encodes CASRPGPNTGE. In full, the CDR3 is CASRPGPNTGELFF.

CDR3 DNA, as far as it was read: TGCGCCAGCAGCGTCGGAACCCCGGGTGGGTTGAAGAATTCACCC. This translates into CASSVGTPGGLKNSP. The CDR3 in its entirety is CASSVGTPGGLKNSPLHF. The chain links TRBV5-1 to TRBJ1-6; no definite D call. The read stops 3 residues short of the end of the CDR3; the missing end is completed from the germline J gene. This CDR3 has 18 residues. The V gene's germline CDR1 is SGHRS and CDR2 YFSETQ. V lost 4 bases and J lost 7, with 24 bases in between.

CDR3 sequence: CASSSYYNSPLHF. The part of the CDR3 DNA that was read is TGTGCCAGTAGCTCGTACTATAATTCACCC. The chain links TRBV19 to TRBJ1-6; D is uncertain. Read sequence stops 3 residues before the CDR3 end, and the germline J gene provides the missing end. There are 13 residues in the CDR3. Germline CDR1 and CDR2: LNHDA and SQIVND (reference sequence). The V gene lost 6 bases and the J gene lost 3 bases, with 6 bases spanning the gap.

This clone is medium-sized by frequency. With the read ending 3 residues before the CDR3 end, the germline J gene is used to fill in that end. V gene TRBV18 combines with J gene TRBJ2-5; 12 bases line up with TRBD2. The trim removed 4 bases at V and 1 base at J, leaving 4 bases unmatched. The germline V gene encodes CDR1 KGHSH and CDR2 LQKENI. This CDR3 is built from 16 residues. The CDR3 is CASSLLAGGRQETQYF. CDR3 bases read: TGTGCCAGCTCACTACTAGCGGGGGGACGCCAAGAGACC. Drawing the rest from reference TRBV18 and TRBJ2-5, the complete variable domain is NAGVMQNPRHLVRRRGQEARLRCSPMKGHSHVYWYRQLPEEGLKFMVYLQKENIIDESGMPKERFSAEFPKEGPSILRIQQVVRGDSAAYFCASSLLAGGRQETQYFGPGTRLLVL.

About this clone itself: The read comes to an end 3 residues before the CDR3 does, leaving the germline J gene to fill in the end. The chain links TRBV18 to TRBJ1-1; 7 nucleotides line up with TRBD1. Germline CDR1 KGHSH, CDR2 LQKENI. J was trimmed by 1 base and V by 3 bases; bases with no gene match: 2. The CDR3 contains 14 residues. The sequenced CDR3 bases are TGTGCCAGCTCACCGGGACAGACGAACACTGAA. This sequence encodes CASSPGQTNTE. The complete CDR3 sequence is CASSPGQTNTEAFF.

Of note for this clone: The read ends 3 residues early relative to the CDR3; the germline J gene fills the gap. The genes are TRBV5-6 and TRBJ1-1; D remains unclear. V was clipped by 0 bases and J by 4 bases, with 10 bases between them. Germline V gene lookup returns CDR1 SGHDT and CDR2 YYEEEE. CDR3 length equals 14 residues. CDR3 loop: CASSLGQMGTEAFF. CDR3 bases read: TGTGCCAGCAGCTTGGGACAAATGGGCACTGAA.

Regarding this clone: The CDR3 is cut off 3 residues early in the read; its end comes from the germline J gene. The chain is built from TRBV12-5 and TRBJ1-1; D call uncertain. CDR3 length: 13 residues. Germline values: CDR1 LGHNT, CDR2 FRNRAP. V was shortened by 6 bases and J by 4 bases, with 12 bases between the two germline ends. The CDR3 reads CASGPQAGTEAFF. The part of the CDR3 DNA that was read is TGTGCTAGTGGCCCTCAGGCCGGCACTGAA.

Comment on this clone: The read ends 3 residues shy of where the CDR3 ends; the end is completed using the germline J gene. The genes are TRBV28 and TRBJ2-7; D ambiguous. There are 14 residues in the CDR3. V was trimmed by 5 bases and J by 0 bases, leaving 11 bases between them. Germline values: CDR1 MDHEN, CDR2 SYDVKM. CDR3 DNA, as far as it was read: TGTGCCAGCAGTATCCACAGCAGCTCCTACGAG. Its translation is CASSIHSSSYE. The entire CDR3 sequence reads CASSIHSSSYEQYF.

Its frequency marks this clone as large. The read falls 3 residues short of the CDR3 end, and the missing part is taken from the germline J gene. The chain employs TRBV11-3 and TRBJ2-7; tentative D call: TRBD2 (6 bases). Germline V lookup: CDR1 SGHNT, CDR2 YENEEA. CDR3 length: 14 amino acids. The V and J ends lost 5 bases and 4 bases respectively, with 15 bases between them. The CDR3 region is CASSLRLDVYEQYF. The covered CDR3 bases are TGTGCCAGCAGCCTAAGACTAGACGTTTACGAG.

As concerns this clone: The read terminates 3 residues ahead of where the CDR3 ends, so the germline J gene completes it. The chain carries TRBV11-1 and TRBJ2-7, with D tentatively TRBD1 (5 bases). Germline assignment: CDR1 SGHAT and CDR2 FQDESV (reference sequence). V lost 2 bases and J lost 2, with 10 bases in between. This CDR3 is built from 14 residues. The CDR3 loop reads CASSLQGSTYEQYF. The sequenced part of the CDR3 DNA is TGTGCCAGCAGCTTACAGGGCAGTACCTACGAG.

About this clone: The read ends 3 residues shy of where the CDR3 ends; the end is completed using the germline J gene. V and J are TRBV7-6 and TRBJ1-5; D is unresolved. CDR1 SGHVS and CDR2 FNYEAQ come from the germline V gene. V was trimmed by 5 bases and J by 4 bases, leaving 9 bases between them. The CDR3 extends over 13 amino acids. Partial CDR3 DNA: TGTGCCAGCAGCCCCGTAGAAAATCAGCCC. Its translation is CASSPVENQP. The complete CDR3 reads CASSPVENQPQHF. Based on the CDR3 plus reference TRBV7-6 and TRBJ1-5, the full variable domain is GAGVSQSPRYKVTKRGQDVALRCDPISGHVSLYWYRQALGQGPEFLTYFNYEAQQDKSGLPNDRFSAERPEGSISTLTIQRTEQRDSAMYRCASSPVENQPQHFGDGTRLSIL.